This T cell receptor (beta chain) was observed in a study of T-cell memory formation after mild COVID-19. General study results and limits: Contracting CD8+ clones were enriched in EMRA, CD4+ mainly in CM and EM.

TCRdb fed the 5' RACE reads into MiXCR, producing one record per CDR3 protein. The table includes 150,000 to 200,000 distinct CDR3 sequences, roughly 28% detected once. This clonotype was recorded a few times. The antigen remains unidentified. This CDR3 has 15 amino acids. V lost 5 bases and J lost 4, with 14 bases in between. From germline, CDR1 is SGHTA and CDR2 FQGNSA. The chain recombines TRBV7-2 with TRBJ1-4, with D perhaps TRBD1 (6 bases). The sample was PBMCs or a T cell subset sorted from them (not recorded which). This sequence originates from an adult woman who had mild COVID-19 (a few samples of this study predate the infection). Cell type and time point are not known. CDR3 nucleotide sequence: TGTGCCAGCAGCCCGGCCCGGACAGTTAATGAAAAACTGTTTTTT. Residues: CASSPARTVNEKLFF.